A selection of T cell receptor beta chains follows, all from one sample in a study of blood T cell repertoires in COVID-19. Profiled with immunoSEQ multiplex PCR; TCRdb holds only in-frame clones, not every one. Altogether approximately 290,000 clones are present, approximately 90% being singletons, with the ten largest covering around 2%. Sequencing was carried out using peripheral blood. The source of these receptors is a woman aged 25 to 39 with COVID-19, enrolled during active disease. Both conserved end residues are part of each CDR3. A D gene is named only where the DNA matches it firmly.

v_gene	d_gene	j_gene	CDR3aa
TRBV6-5	.	TRBJ2-1	CASTRTVKSYNEQFF
TRBV10-3	.	TRBJ1-5	CAISDNSNQPQHF
TRBV10-3	TRBD2	TRBJ2-7	CATQRERDEQYF
TRBV6-2/TRBV6-3	TRBD1	TRBJ1-5	CASSPTGTGVFFNQPQHF
TRBV11-3	TRBD2	TRBJ2-1	CASSLELAGSNEQFF
TRBV5-1	.	TRBJ2-2	CASSFMTDANTGELFF
TRBV7-9	TRBD1	TRBJ1-2	CASSLGHGTGGSYGYTF
TRBV6-8	TRBD1	TRBJ1-6	CASSYPGQGHSPLHF
TRBV6-5	.	TRBJ1-2	CASSSDTYGYTF
TRBV2	TRBD1	TRBJ1-5	CASRGRQGRDQPQHF
TRBV5-1	.	TRBJ1-4	CASSLRLSGDNEKLFF
TRBV5-1	.	TRBJ2-6	CASSLLRGLDGANVLTF
TRBV19	.	TRBJ1-2	CASSIVSAGGRYGYTF
TRBV28	.	TRBJ1-1	CASSLRSENTEAFF
TRBV4-2	.	TRBJ1-5	CASSQVLNQPQHF
TRBV19	TRBD1	TRBJ1-1	CASSPQGQGSTEAFF
TRBV5-1	.	TRBJ1-1	CASSWGTGRGNTEAFF
TRBV4-2	.	TRBJ1-2	CASSLLGGQDYGYTF
TRBV3-1/TRBV3-2	TRBD2	TRBJ2-3	CASSLAGGKADTQYF
TRBV5-4	TRBD1	TRBJ2-3	CASSLPGQGTDTQYF
TRBV5-4	.	TRBJ2-2	CASSPGGLASYTGELFF
TRBV28	TRBD2	TRBJ2-7	CASSFFGGGFYEQYF
TRBV10-3	.	TRBJ2-7	CAITDREAREQYF
TRBV7-9	TRBD1	TRBJ1-2	CASSTPGQGIGYGYTF
TRBV3-1/TRBV3-2	TRBD2	TRBJ2-1	CASSSLGLAGTNEQFF
TRBV11-2	.	TRBJ2-7	CASSLRPGTPEQYF
TRBV12-3/TRBV12-4	.	TRBJ1-2	CASSLTGRDGYTF
TRBV18	.	TRBJ1-1	CATARDNMNTEAFF
TRBV30	.	TRBJ1-5	CAWSGGGEQPQHF
TRBV6-5	.	TRBJ2-2	CASSASVADTGELFF
TRBV27	.	TRBJ1-6	CASSTTGLNSPLHF